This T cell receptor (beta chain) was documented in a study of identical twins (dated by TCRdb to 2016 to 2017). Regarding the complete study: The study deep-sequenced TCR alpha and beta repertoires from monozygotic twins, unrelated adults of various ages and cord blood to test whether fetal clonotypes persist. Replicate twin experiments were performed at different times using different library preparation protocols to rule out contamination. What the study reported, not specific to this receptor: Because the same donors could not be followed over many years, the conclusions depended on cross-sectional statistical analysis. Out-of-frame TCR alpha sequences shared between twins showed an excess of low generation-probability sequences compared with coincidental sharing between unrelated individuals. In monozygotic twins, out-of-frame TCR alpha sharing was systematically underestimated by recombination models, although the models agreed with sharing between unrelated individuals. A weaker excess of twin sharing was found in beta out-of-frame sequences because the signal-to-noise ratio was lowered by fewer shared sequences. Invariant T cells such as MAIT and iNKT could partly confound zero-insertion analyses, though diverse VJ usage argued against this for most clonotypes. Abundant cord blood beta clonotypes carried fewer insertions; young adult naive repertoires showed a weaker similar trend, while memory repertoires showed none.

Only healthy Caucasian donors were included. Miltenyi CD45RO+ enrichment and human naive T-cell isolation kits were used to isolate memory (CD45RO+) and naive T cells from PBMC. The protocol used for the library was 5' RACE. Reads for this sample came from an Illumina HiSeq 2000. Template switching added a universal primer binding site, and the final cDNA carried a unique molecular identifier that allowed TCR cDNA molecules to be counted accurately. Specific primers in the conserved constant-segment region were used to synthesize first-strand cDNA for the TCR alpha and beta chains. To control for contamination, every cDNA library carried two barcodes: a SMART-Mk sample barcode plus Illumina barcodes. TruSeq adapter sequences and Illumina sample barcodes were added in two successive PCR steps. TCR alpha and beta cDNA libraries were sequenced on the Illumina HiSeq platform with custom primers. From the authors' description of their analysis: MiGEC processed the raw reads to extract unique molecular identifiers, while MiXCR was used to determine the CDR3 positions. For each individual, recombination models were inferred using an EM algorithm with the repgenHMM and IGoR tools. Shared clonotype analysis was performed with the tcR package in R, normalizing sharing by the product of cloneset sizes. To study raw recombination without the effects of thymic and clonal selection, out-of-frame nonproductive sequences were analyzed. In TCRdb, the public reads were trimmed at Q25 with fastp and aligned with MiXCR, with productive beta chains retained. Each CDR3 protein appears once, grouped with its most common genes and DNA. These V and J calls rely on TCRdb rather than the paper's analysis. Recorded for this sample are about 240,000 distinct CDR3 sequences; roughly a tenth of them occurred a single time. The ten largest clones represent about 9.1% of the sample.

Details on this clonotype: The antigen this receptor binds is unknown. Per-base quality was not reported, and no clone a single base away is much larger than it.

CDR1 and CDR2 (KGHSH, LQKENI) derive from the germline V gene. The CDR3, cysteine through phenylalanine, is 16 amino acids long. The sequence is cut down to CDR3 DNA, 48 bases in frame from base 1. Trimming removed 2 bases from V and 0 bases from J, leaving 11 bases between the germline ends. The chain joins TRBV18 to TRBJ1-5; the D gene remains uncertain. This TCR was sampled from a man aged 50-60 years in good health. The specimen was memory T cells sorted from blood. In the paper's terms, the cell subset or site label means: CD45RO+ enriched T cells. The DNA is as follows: TGTGCCAGCTCACCAACTGAGGCCTATAGCAATCAGCCCCAGCATTTT. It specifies CASSPTEAYSNQPQHF.